Listed here are 28 T cell receptor beta chains from one sample, sequenced in a study of shared clonotypes between healthy human individuals. It was CD45RO-negative cells, positively selected for CCR7, that made up naive CD8 cells, with terminally differentiated effector memory CD45RA+ cells excluded. TCRdb keeps only in-frame clones here, not all; method: immunoSEQ multiplex PCR. The sample includes about 2 million clones, just under 95% of them seen just once. Sequencing was done on a sample of naive CD8+ T cells sorted from blood. The receptors here all came from a man between 18 and 35 years old in good health.

This chain connects TRBV10-2 to TRBJ1-2; D is uncertain. V lost 0 bases and J 4 bases, leaving 9 bases between the germline ends. CDR1 WSHSY and CDR2 SAAADI come from the germline V gene. The CDR3 spans 14 residues. Here the CDR3 DNA reads TGCGCCAGCAGTGAGTCTGGGAACCTCTATGGCTACACCTTC. Translated: CASSESGNLYGYTF.

The rearrangement links TRBV5-6 to TRBJ2-3; D gene uncertain. With 0 bases removed from V and 0 bases from J, the gap between germline ends came to 11 bases. The CDR3 has 16 amino acids. Germline V gene data show CDR1 as SGHDT and CDR2 as YYEEEE. The CDR3 bases are TGTGCCAGCAGCTTGGCCCCGGCTCCGAGCACAGATACGCAGTATTTT. Residues: CASSLAPAPSTDTQYF.

This chain links TRBV4-1 with TRBJ1-1; no reliable D call. Germline CDR1 MGHRA, CDR2 YSYEKL. This CDR3 comprises 15 residues. Trimming pared 0 bases from V and 0 bases from J, leaving 8 bases between. DNA of the CDR3: TGCGCCAGCAGCCAAGATAACACCATGAACACTGAAGCTTTCTTT. Its protein product is CASSQDNTMNTEAFF.

On this clone itself: At the DNA level, this CDR3 is encoded by other sequences in the same sample as well. The gene calls are TRBV9 and TRBJ2-7, with TRBD2 matching 9 bases. The J segment lost 7 bases and the V segment lost 3 bases, leaving 8 bases of the junction unmatched. This CDR3 has 14 amino acids. Germline CDR1 and CDR2: SGDLS and YYNGEE. The CDR3 nucleotides read TGTGCCAGCAGCGCGGGGGGGACTAGCTATGAGCAGTACTTC. Protein: CASSAGGTSYEQYF. Together with reference TRBV9 and TRBJ2-7, the CDR3 gives the full variable domain: DSGVTQTPKHLITATGQRVTLRCSPRSGDLSVYWYQQSLDQGLQFLIQYYNGEERAKGNILERFSAQQFPDLHSELNLSSLELGDSALYFCASSAGGTSYEQYFGPGTRLTVT.

The chain couples TRBV21-1 to TRBJ2-7; the table assigns TRBD1, which was not confirmed against the DNA. TRBV21-1 is reported as a pseudogene. There are 17 residues in the CDR3. CDR3 in amino acids: CASRGETGPLDRYEQYF. The DNA for the CDR3 is TGTGCCAGCAGGGGGGAGACAGGCCCTCTGGATAGGTACGAGCAGTACTTC.

The V call is TRBV4-3, the J call TRBJ2-1, with 8 bases lining up with TRBD1. This CDR3 region has 15 residues. The germline V gene encodes CDR1 LGHNA and CDR2 YSLEER. J gave up 4 bases and V 1 base, and 3 bases lay outside the gene matches. This CDR3 is CASSQGTGIYNEQFF. For the CDR3, the DNA is TGCGCCAGCAGCCAAGGGACAGGGATATACAATGAGCAGTTCTTC.

This rearrangement joins TRBV13 to TRBJ2-7; D gene uncertain. CDR3 size: 13 residues. Germline values: CDR1 PRHDT, CDR2 FYEKMQ (reference sequence). Trimming took off 1 base at V and 4 bases at J, with 8 bases between the two ends. The CDR3 region has the DNA TGTGCCAGCAGCTTAGAAGTGGGGTACGAGCAGTACTTC. Its protein product is CASSLEVGYEQYF. Complete variable domain (other parts from reference TRBV13 and TRBJ2-7): AAGVIQSPRHLIKEKRETATLKCYPIPRHDTVYWYQQGPGQDPQFLISFYEKMQSDKGSIPDRFSAQQFSDYHSELNMSSLELGDSALYFCASSLEVGYEQYFGPGTRLTVT.

The V call is TRBV30, the J call TRBJ1-5; D gene unclear. Trimming shortened V by 2 bases and J by 0 bases, and 5 bases separated the two germline ends. Germline CDR1 GTSNPN, CDR2 SVGIG (reference sequence). The CDR3 loop spans 13 amino acids. The CDR3 sequence: CAWSLASNQPQHF. The CDR3 DNA sequence: TGTGCCTGGAGTCTTGCTAGCAATCAGCCCCAGCATTTT.

V gene TRBV4-3 combines with J gene TRBJ2-7; 7 bases agree with TRBD2. The junction had 9 bases not matched to a gene; V was cut back by 4 bases and J by 3 bases. Germline V gene lookup returns CDR1 LGHNA and CDR2 YSLEER. The CDR3 covers 15 residues. The CDR3 DNA sequence: TGCGCCAGCAGCCCCGGGACTACCGGGAGCTACGAGCAGTACTTC. This encodes CASSPGTTGSYEQYF.

As for this clone: Germline is not matched at one junction end, which may reflect a read error. This chain connects TRBV29-1 to TRBJ2-4, with D possibly TRBD2 on 7 matching bases. There are 14 residues in the CDR3. Per germline, CDR1 SQVTM and CDR2 ANQGSEA. The CDR3 region is CSVEDGGPEKIQYF. The CDR3 region has the DNA TGCAGCGTTGAAGACGGGGGGCCAGAAAAGATTCAGTACTTC.

The gene calls are TRBV5-4 and TRBJ1-5; unclear D gene. V was clipped by 4 bases and J by 6 bases, with 8 bases between them. The CDR3 has 12 residues. CDR1 is SGHNT, CDR2 YYREEE, per germline (reference sequence). CDR3 coding DNA: TGTGCCAGCAGCGCCCCGGGTCAGCCCCAGCATTTT. Translating gives CASSAPGQPQHF.

This clone was observed a single time. This chain connects TRBV6-5 to TRBJ1-3; unclear D gene. Germline V gene sequence: CDR1 MNHEY, CDR2 SVGAGI. This CDR3 contains 11 residues. Trimming shortened V by 10 bases and J by 4 bases, and 8 bases separated the two germline ends. The CDR3 reads CATYAGNTIYF. The CDR3 nucleotides read TGTGCCACCTACGCCGGAAACACCATATATTTT.

V and J are TRBV2 and TRBJ1-1, with D unclear. Trimming pared 7 bases from V and 0 bases from J, leaving 21 bases between. Germline V gene sequence: CDR1 SNHLY, CDR2 FYNNEI. The CDR3 consists of 17 residues. The CDR3 nucleotides are TGTGCCAGCACCCCCCTCGGGCAGTCACGTATGAACACTGAAGCTTTCTTT. As protein: CASTPLGQSRMNTEAFF. Supplemented by reference TRBV2 and TRBJ1-1, the full variable domain reads EPEVTQTPSHQVTQMGQEVILRCVPISNHLYFYWYRQILGQKVEFLVSFYNNEISEKSEIFDDQFSVERPDGSNFTLKIRSTKLEDSAMYFCASTPLGQSRMNTEAFFGQGTRLTVV.

Regarding this clone: Other DNA sequences in this specimen translate into the identical CDR3. CDR3 nucleotide sequence: TGTGCCACCAGCAGAGACAGGGGGCAGGGTCAGCCCCAGCATTTT. Translation: CATSRDRGQGQPQHF. V is TRBV15 and J is TRBJ1-5; TRBD1 aligns across 8 bases. The CDR3 runs to 15 residues. Germline CDR1 is LNHNV and CDR2 is YYDKDF (reference sequence). Trimming at V came to 0 bases and at J to 6 bases, leaving 4 bases not matched to a gene.

This chain joins TRBV19 and TRBJ2-7; 7 bases are shared with TRBD1. V lost 7 bases, J lost 0 bases, and 6 bases stayed unmatched. The germline gives CDR1 LNHDA, CDR2 SQIVND (reference sequence). This CDR3 is 14 amino acids long. The CDR3 sequence: CASNPDRDSYEQYF. DNA for the CDR3: TGTGCCAGTAACCCAGACAGGGACTCCTACGAGCAGTACTTC. The complete variable domain, with remaining parts taken from reference TRBV19 and TRBJ2-7, reads DGGITQSPKYLFRKEGQNVTLSCEQNLNHDAMYWYRQDPGQGLRLIYYSQIVNDFQKGDIAEGYSVSREKKESFPLTVTSAQKNPTAFYLCASNPDRDSYEQYFGPGTRLTVT.

Only one count was recorded for this clone. Other DNA sequences in this specimen translate into the identical CDR3. The chain combines TRBV9 with TRBJ2-7, with 7 bases fitting TRBD1. After removal of 3 bases from V and 0 bases from J, the junction contained 6 bases not matched to a gene. The CDR3 has 15 amino acids. From germline, CDR1 is SGDLS and CDR2 YYNGEE. The CDR3 nucleotides read TGTGCCAGCAGCGAGGGGGCGGGTGACTCCTACGAGCAGTACTTC. Amino acids: CASSEGAGDSYEQYF.

The V gene is TRBV7-9, the J gene TRBJ1-2; no definite D call. Germline V CDR1 and CDR2: SEHNR, FQNEAQ (reference sequence). V lost 2 bases and J lost 1, with 17 bases in between. The CDR3 has 17 amino acids. CDR3 sequence: CASSLRHGEGLNYGYTF. The DNA for the CDR3 is TGTGCCAGCAGCTTACGACATGGGGAAGGGCTTAACTATGGCTACACCTTC.

The rearrangement joins TRBV10-2 to TRBJ2-5; 12 nucleotides match TRBD1. The CDR3 length is 15 residues. Losses at the gene ends were 11 bases for V and 5 bases for J; bases not matched to a gene: 12. CDR1 is WSHSY and CDR2 is SAAADI in the germline V gene. The CDR3 protein is CAGSPGQGAGETQYF. CDR3 sequence (DNA): TGCGCCGGATCTCCGGGACAGGGGGCAGGGGAGACCCAGTACTTC.

This sequence joins TRBV7-8 and TRBJ2-3, with 10 bases aligning to TRBD1. This CDR3 contains 17 residues. V shed 5 bases, J shed 11 bases, and the junction held 19 bases outside the gene matches. Germline V gene sequence: CDR1 SGHVS, CDR2 FQNEAQ. CDR3 nucleotides: TGTGCCAGCAGCCCCGCGAAGGTAAAGGGGGGGACAGGGGAGCAGTATTTT. It yields the protein CASSPAKVKGGTGEQYF.

In nucleotides, the CDR3 is TGTGCCAGCGGACAACAGGGAGTCGACGAAAAACTGTTTTTT. It specifies CASGQQGVDEKLFF. The rearrangement links TRBV6-1 to TRBJ1-4, with D possibly matching TRBD1 (6 bases). Trimming removed 8 bases at V and 8 bases at J, with 18 bases between. The germline V gene encodes CDR1 MNHNS and CDR2 SASEGT. There are 14 residues in the CDR3.

CDR3 residues: CAWSQNEKLFF. CDR3 coding DNA: TGTGCCTGGAGTCAAAATGAAAAACTGTTTTTT. V gene TRBV30 combines with J gene TRBJ1-4; D gene unclear. Germline V gene sequence: CDR1 GTSNPN, CDR2 SVGIG (reference sequence). The CDR3 is 11 residues long. Deletions cut 2 bases from V and 5 bases from J, with 3 bases between. The full variable domain, completed using reference TRBV30 and TRBJ1-4, is SQTIHQWPATLVQPVGSPLSLECTVEGTSNPNLYWYRQAAGRGLQLLFYSVGIGQISSEVPQNLSASRPQDRQFILSSKKLLLSDSGFYLCAWSQNEKLFFGSGTQLSVL.

V usage is TRBV4-1 and J usage is TRBJ2-1; D may be TRBD2 (5 bases). With 1 base removed from V and 10 bases from J, the gap between germline ends came to 14 bases. CDR1 and CDR2 from the germline V gene are MGHRA and YSYEKL. There are 14 residues in the CDR3. Written as DNA, the CDR3 is TGCGCCAGCAGCCAAGCCGGGATTGAGTGGGAGCAGTTCTTC. Translation gives CASSQAGIEWEQFF.

V is TRBV10-3 and J is TRBJ1-3, with a weak D call TRBD1 (6 bases). Trimming removed 0 bases at V and 0 bases at J, with 18 bases between. Germline V lookup: CDR1 ENHRY, CDR2 SYGVKD. The CDR3 is 19 amino acids. In DNA, the CDR3 is TGTGCCATCAGTGAGTCGGAAACAGTGCAGGGGAACTCTGGAAACACCATATATTTT. This codes for CAISESETVQGNSGNTIYF.

The chain recombines TRBV13 with TRBJ1-4; D may be TRBD1 (6 bases). Germline V CDR1 and CDR2: PRHDT, FYEKMQ (reference sequence). This CDR3 is 14 amino acids long. Between the trimmed V and J ends, which lost 0 bases and 8 bases, there was a span of 10 bases. CDR3 amino acids: CASSLGQGEEKLFF. Written as DNA, the CDR3 is TGTGCCAGCAGCTTAGGACAGGGAGAGGAAAAACTGTTTTTT.

CDR3 in DNA: TGTGCCACCGGAGCCGGCATTGGAAACACCATATATTTT. Protein: CATGAGIGNTIYF. The chain carries TRBV7-9 and TRBJ1-3; no reliable D call. Per the germline V gene, CDR1 is SEHNR and CDR2 is FQNEAQ (reference sequence). The V end was cut by 10 bases, the J end by 3 bases, with 13 bases between. The CDR3 covers 13 residues.

V and J are TRBV9 and TRBJ1-2, with D maybe TRBD1 (5 bases). CDR1 is SGDLS, CDR2 YYNGEE, per germline. Deletions cut 3 bases from V and 4 bases from J, with 10 bases between. The CDR3 loop spans 13 amino acids. The CDR3 region is CASSAGLSYGYTF. CDR3 nucleotide sequence: TGTGCCAGCAGCGCGGGACTCAGCTATGGCTACACCTTC. Together with reference TRBV9 and TRBJ1-2, the CDR3 gives the full variable domain: DSGVTQTPKHLITATGQRVTLRCSPRSGDLSVYWYQQSLDQGLQFLIQYYNGEERAKGNILERFSAQQFPDLHSELNLSSLELGDSALYFCASSAGLSYGYTFGSGTRLTVV.

The chain has TRBV4-1 and TRBJ2-2, with no clear D. The V end lost 4 bases, the J end lost 3 bases, and 6 bases lay between the germline ends. In germline, CDR1 is MGHRA, CDR2 YSYEKL. This CDR3 has 13 residues. CDR3 loop: CASSPADTGELFF. CDR3 DNA sequence: TGCGCCAGCAGCCCCGCGGACACCGGGGAGCTGTTTTTT.

V and J are TRBV4-1 and TRBJ1-5; D not certain. The V gene lost 1 base and the J gene lost 6 bases, with 16 bases spanning the gap. The CDR3 covers 16 residues. Germline CDR1 reads MGHRA; CDR2 reads YSYEKL. As DNA, the CDR3 is TGCGCCAGCAGCCAAGCGGCAGGCGTCGATGGTCAGCCCCAGCATTTT. It translates to CASSQAAGVDGQPQHF.